This T cell receptor (beta chain) was sequenced during a study of blood T cells in healthy people across ages. V dropped 3 bases and J dropped 3 bases, with 9 bases sitting between them. CDR1 is MNHEY and CDR2 is SVGEGT in the germline V gene. The CDR3 is 13 residues long. The second PCR ran roughly 6 to 12 cycles with a sample-barcoded 5' primer and J-beta primers. From the 5' RACE reads, TCRdb called clonotypes with MiXCR, one entry per CDR3 protein. The profile shows 800,000 to 1,300,000 distinct CDR3 sequences, under 30% of them singletons. These data were also filed under a second study, of T cells of mothers and their children.

The J gene is TRBJ2-7, the V gene TRBV6-2 or TRBV6-3; D not resolved. This clonotype was obtained from a girl aged 2 to 9 in good health. The sequenced material came from blood. CDR3 in amino acids: CASSYRLSYEQYF. The CDR3, as DNA: TGTGCCAGCAGTTATCGGTTGAGCTACGAGCAGTACTTC.